This T cell receptor (beta chain) was recovered during a study of patients and donors after allogeneic stem cell transplantation. V was shortened by 6 bases and J by 2 bases, with 11 bases between the two germline ends. The CDR3 extends over 14 amino acids. Germline V gene data show CDR1 as MDHEN and CDR2 as SYDVKM. This clonotype came up a few times. MiXCR, applied by TCRdb to the RT-PCR reads, yields one record per CDR3 protein. The table has 90,000 to 120,000 distinct CDR3 sequences, roughly 35% seen once. Sequenced: blood, either unsorted or a sorted T cell fraction (not recorded which). The sequence was obtained from a human donor who was either an allogeneic HSCT recipient or a stem cell or donor lymphocyte infusion donor (not recorded which). It is not recorded whose cells these are; they may come from a transplant donor. This chain joins TRBV28 and TRBJ1-3; no clear D gene. This CDR3 reads CASSPGETGNTIYF. The CDR3 nucleotides read TGTGCCAGCAGCCCGGGAGAAACTGGAAACACCATATATTTT.